This TCR beta chain was found in a study of radiotherapy plus CTLA-4 blockade in lung cancer. Study context: Objective response rate was around 20%; disease control rate, 31%.

The V and J ends lost 5 bases and 2 bases respectively, with 10 bases between them. The V gene's germline CDR1 is SGHNT and CDR2 YYREEE (reference sequence). CDR3 length: 13 amino acids. Measured with immunoSEQ multiplex PCR; TCRdb has only the in-frame clones, and not every one. The data show about 80,000 clones, about 88% seen once. For this clone: Its antigen is not identified.

Those patients who had chemo-refractory metastatic non-small-cell lung cancer were given focal radiation along with CTLA-4 blockade through ipilimumab. General study results and limits: Together with interferon-beta, which increased in serum after radiation, early dynamic changes in blood T cell clones were reportedly the best predictors of response. The study found tumor-derived TCR clones expanded in blood after radiotherapy plus ipilimumab.

The rearrangement uses TRBV5-4 and TRBJ2-5; a possible D gene is TRBD1 (6 bases). The TCR was taken from a human donor with non-small cell lung cancer who had stable disease on radiotherapy plus ipilimumab. Sample: peripheral blood, taken from a patient treated with radiotherapy plus ipilimumab. CDR3 DNA sequence: TGTGCCAGCAGTCGGGACACTCAAGAGACCCAGTACTTC. Translated, it gives CASSRDTQETQYF.